The 21 T cell receptor beta chains below were found in one sample sequenced in a study of shared clonotypes between healthy human individuals. Clones were read by immunoSEQ multiplex PCR, and TCRdb kept only the in-frame ones, dropping some. Here the sample spans about 300,000 clones, approximately 79% being singletons. Sequences were obtained from memory CD4+ T cells sorted from blood. As for subset: CD45RA-negative fraction. The receptors derive from a man in his thirties or forties in good health.

The gene calls are TRBV11-3 and TRBJ2-1; 8 bases align to TRBD1. V was pared by 1 base and J by 6 bases, with 5 bases of the junction left unmatched. This CDR3 region has 15 residues. Germline lookup yields CDR1 SGHNT and CDR2 YENEEA. The DNA for the CDR3 is TGTGCCAGCAGCTTAGGTCAGGGGGCCGGCAATGAGCAGTTCTTC. Its protein product is CASSLGQGAGNEQFF.

This clone appeared a single time. V is TRBV5-4 and J is TRBJ2-7; 8 positions match TRBD2. V gave up 0 bases and J gave up 2 bases; unmatched junction bases: 1. CDR1 and CDR2 from the germline V gene are SGHNT and YYREEE (reference sequence). This CDR3 contains 14 residues. The CDR3: CASSLGLATYEQYF. The CDR3 DNA follows: TGTGCCAGCAGCTTGGGACTAGCGACCTACGAGCAGTACTTC.

The chain has TRBV29-1 and TRBJ2-3; D possibly corresponds to TRBD2 (6 bases). The germline gives CDR1 SQVTM, CDR2 ANQGSEA. Trimming removed 8 bases from V and 9 bases from J, with 21 bases in between. The CDR3 has 13 amino acids. The CDR3 here is CSTVGEEGTTQYF. The CDR3 DNA sequence: TGCAGCACTGTAGGAGAGGAGGGGACCACGCAGTATTTT.

The chain couples TRBV5-6 to TRBJ2-7; possibly TRBD1 or TRBD2 for D (5 bases each). V lost 4 bases to trimming and J lost 1 base, with 15 bases between them. The V gene's germline CDR1 is SGHDT and CDR2 YYEEEE. The CDR3 runs to 15 residues. CDR3 sequence reads: CASSPPVGVSYEQYF. CDR3 sequence (DNA): TGTGCCAGCAGCCCCCCAGTGGGGGTTTCCTACGAGCAGTACTTC.

V is TRBV10-2 and J is TRBJ1-5, with D possibly TRBD1 on 6 matching bases. Trimming removed 8 bases from V and 6 bases from J, with 17 bases in between. The CDR3 length is 14 residues. CDR1 and CDR2 (germline): WSHSY, SAAADI. CDR3 nucleotides: TGCGCCAGCGCGGAGTCGGGGGGCGGTCAGCCCCAGCATTTT. Protein product: CASAESGGGQPQHF.

The V and J genes are TRBV9 and TRBJ2-1, with TRBD2 as a possible D gene (6 bases). Trimming removed 1 base from V and 2 bases from J, with 16 bases in between. Per the germline V gene, CDR1 is SGDLS and CDR2 is YYNGEE. This CDR3 comprises 17 residues. CDR3 bases: TGTGCCAGCAGCGTAACAGCGGAGGGGAGTCCCTACAATGAGCAGTTCTTC. It yields the protein CASSVTAEGSPYNEQFF.

The CDR3 bases are TGTGCCAGCAGCGGGACTCCTCTCTGGACCGAGCAGTACTTC. Its protein is CASSGTPLWTEQYF. The chain is built from TRBV28 and TRBJ2-7; maybe TRBD2 (6 bases). The V gene lost 6 bases and the J gene lost 6 bases, with 18 bases spanning the gap. Germline-derived CDR1 and CDR2 are MDHEN and SYDVKM. This CDR3 contains 14 residues.

This clone was seen a few times. The chain joins TRBV2 to TRBJ2-7; tentative D call: TRBD2 (6 bases). In germline, CDR1 is SNHLY, CDR2 FYNNEI. The CDR3 sequence is 12 residues long. The germline V and J ends were trimmed by 7 bases and 3 bases, with 10 bases remaining between them. This chain's CDR3 is CASKGRYYEQYF. The CDR3 coding sequence is TGTGCCAGCAAGGGGAGGTACTACGAGCAGTACTTC.

The rearrangement uses TRBV10-2 and TRBJ1-2; the D gene is possibly TRBD1 (5 bases). CDR1 and CDR2 (germline): WSHSY, SAAADI. Trimming shortened V by 7 bases and J by 4 bases, and 13 bases separated the two germline ends. This CDR3 has 13 residues. This CDR3 is CASIGGTGYGYTF. DNA for the CDR3: TGCGCCAGCATTGGGGGGACCGGCTATGGCTACACCTTC.

A note on this clone: This specimen includes other DNA sequences encoding the same CDR3. This chain uses TRBV2 with TRBJ1-3; 7 bases match TRBD1. V gave up 6 bases and J gave up 2 bases; unmatched junction bases: 4. The CDR3 length is 14 residues. Germline-derived CDR1 and CDR2 are SNHLY and FYNNEI. The CDR3 is CASRSGTAGNTIYF. For the CDR3, the DNA is TGTGCCAGCAGATCCGGGACAGCTGGAAACACCATATATTTT. Full variable domain (outside the CDR3, taken from reference TRBV2 and TRBJ1-3): EPEVTQTPSHQVTQMGQEVILRCVPISNHLYFYWYRQILGQKVEFLVSFYNNEISEKSEIFDDQFSVERPDGSNFTLKIRSTKLEDSAMYFCASRSGTAGNTIYFGEGSWLTVV.

J is TRBJ2-5 and V is TRBV28; maybe TRBD1 (6 bases). CDR3 length: 14 residues. V lost 4 bases, J lost 4 bases, and 13 bases lay in between. Germline V gives CDR1 MDHEN, CDR2 SYDVKM. CDR3 region: CASSSYQGPETQYF. DNA for the CDR3: TGTGCCAGCAGTTCCTACCAGGGGCCAGAGACCCAGTACTTC.

The genes are TRBV11-2 and TRBJ2-3; tentative D call: TRBD1 (6 bases). The CDR3 runs to 15 residues. Trimming left V 5 bases short and J 3 bases short, with 15 bases between. Germline values: CDR1 SGHAT, CDR2 FQNNGV. The DNA of the CDR3 is TGTGCCAGCAGCGTTATGACAGGACAGACAGATACGCAGTATTTT. This encodes CASSVMTGQTDTQYF.

For this clone: The same CDR3 can be traced to other DNA sequences in this sample. The V gene is TRBV7-2, the J gene TRBJ1-3, with D uncertain. V was cut by 0 bases and J by 4 bases, with 4 bases left in between. The CDR3 runs 13 residues. From germline, CDR1 is SGHTA and CDR2 FQGNSA. The CDR3, as DNA: TGTGCCAGCAGCTTAGCGGGCGGAAACACCATATATTTT. It translates to CASSLAGGNTIYF.

The chain is built from TRBV29-1 and TRBJ2-7, with TRBD1 identical over 8 bases. Trimming at V came to 3 bases and at J to 0 bases, leaving 4 bases not matched to a gene. This CDR3 is 14 amino acids long. The V gene's germline CDR1 is SQVTM and CDR2 ANQGSEA. CDR3 in amino acids: CSVEIGTGSYEQYF. CDR3 nucleotides: TGCAGCGTTGAGATCGGGACAGGCTCCTACGAGCAGTACTTC.

V gene TRBV2 combines with J gene TRBJ2-2; D may be TRBD1 or TRBD2 (5 bases each). The CDR3 is 14 amino acids. Germline V gives CDR1 SNHLY, CDR2 FYNNEI. Deletions cut 5 bases from V and 4 bases from J, with 11 bases between. The CDR3 region has the DNA TGTGCCAGCAGTCGGGACCTCCTCACCGGGGAGCTGTTTTTT. Protein: CASSRDLLTGELFF.

In this sample, this clone turned up once. The chain links TRBV27 to TRBJ2-3; 9 bases line up with TRBD2. The V gene's germline CDR1 is MNHEY and CDR2 SMNVEV (reference sequence). The CDR3 is made up of 16 amino acids. The V segment lost 5 bases and the J segment 4 bases; nucleotides outside the gene matches: 10. CDR3 nucleotides: TGTGCCAGCAGTCCACCTGGCGGGAGGGCAGCAGATACGCAGTATTTT. Residues: CASSPPGGRAADTQYF.

This clone has only one observation. The chain links TRBV28 to TRBJ2-7; weak D call: TRBD2 (7 bases). The CDR3 contains 18 residues. Trimming took off 7 bases at V and 1 base at J, with 26 bases between the two ends. CDR1 is MDHEN and CDR2 is SYDVKM in the germline V gene. CDR3 sequence (DNA): TGTGCCAGCACCGCTGGGGGGGCTCAGGGGAGGTATTCCTACGAGCAGTACTTC. Translating gives CASTAGGAQGRYSYEQYF.

The chain is built from TRBV5-5 and TRBJ2-7; D is unclear. Trimming took off 1 base at V and 3 bases at J, with 5 bases between the two ends. Germline-derived CDR1 and CDR2 are SGHKS and YYEKEE (reference sequence). The CDR3 runs 12 residues. CDR3 nucleotides: TGTGCCAGCAGCTTGCCCCGCTACGAGCAGTACTTC. It encodes CASSLPRYEQYF.

The genes are TRBV7-9 and TRBJ1-2, with a tentative D call TRBD1 (6 bases). The V gene's germline CDR1 is SEHNR and CDR2 FQNEAQ (reference sequence). CDR3 length equals 14 residues. V lost 1 base, J lost 4 bases, and 10 bases lay in between. The CDR3 sequence: CASSLVGGGYGYTF. In nucleotides, the CDR3 is TGTGCCAGCAGCTTAGTGGGGGGCGGCTATGGCTACACCTTC.

This sequence joins TRBV7-8 and TRBJ2-5; D remains ambiguous. CDR3 length: 13 amino acids. Germline V gene lookup returns CDR1 SGHVS and CDR2 FQNEAQ. The V end was cut by 1 base, the J end by 2 bases, with 5 bases between. This CDR3 is CASSLDKQETQYF. The CDR3, as DNA: TGTGCCAGCAGCTTAGACAAGCAAGAGACCCAGTACTTC.

This clone was seen only once. The J gene is TRBJ2-7, the V gene TRBV5-6; D remains unclear. Germline CDR1 reads SGHDT; CDR2 reads YYEEEE. The germline V and J ends were trimmed by 5 bases and 4 bases, with 10 bases remaining between them. The CDR3 extends over 12 amino acids. Here the CDR3 DNA reads TGTGCCAGCAGTGTACAGCTGTACGAGCAGTACTTC. Residues: CASSVQLYEQYF.